These T cell receptor beta chains were read from a single sample in a study of T cells after yellow fever vaccination. TCRdb re-derived calls from the 5' RACE reads in MiXCR, one entry per CDR3 protein. The table lists some 250,000 distinct CDR3 sequences, 3.6% of them singletons. The material sequenced was PBMCs, taken 15 days after the yellow fever booster vaccination. The source is a man between 18 and 35 years old who received the YFV17D yellow fever vaccine. The CDR3 runs from the conserved cysteine through the conserved F or W. Fields, in order: V gene, CDR3 length, clone size, D gene, J gene, CDR3 DNA, CDR3 protein. D genes are given only for firm matches. The size of a clone is reported for some rows only, either as once, few or many, or as a class for expanded clones.

>TRBV7-2|15|many|TRBD1|TRBJ2-3
TGTGCCAGCAGGACAGGGGGACAGCACACAGATACGCAGTATTTT
CASRTGGQHTDTQYF
>TRBV9|15|many|TRBD1|TRBJ1-3
TGTGCCAGCAGCGCCGACAGGGCTAACGGAAACACCATATATTTT
CASSADRANGNTIYF
>TRBV12-3/TRBV12-4|16|many|TRBD1|TRBJ1-6
TGTGCCAGCAGTTCGGGACAGAGGATCGGAGATTCACCCCTCCACTTT
CASSSGQRIGDSPLHF
>TRBV15|15|many|-|TRBJ2-3
TGTGCCACCAGCAGTTCGACGGGGGCCGCAGATACGCAGTATTTT
CATSSSTGAADTQYF
>TRBV7-8|16|-|TRBD1|TRBJ1-2
TGTGCCAGCAGCCACGGGACAGGGACGGAAGGGATTGGCTACACCTTC
CASSHGTGTEGIGYTF
>TRBV20-1|14|many|TRBD1|TRBJ2-7
TGCAGTGCTAGAAGGGACAGGGGAGGCTACGAGCAGTACTTC
CSARRDRGGYEQYF
>TRBV7-8|12|many|-|TRBJ2-3
TGTGCCAGCACCCTAGTCGGGAGTACGCAGTATTTT
CASTLVGSTQYF
>TRBV5-1|16|many|TRBD1|TRBJ2-1
TGCGCCAGCAGCCTGCCCGGGACAGGGGGCTTGAATGAGCAGTTCTTC
CASSLPGTGGLNEQFF
>TRBV5-1|14|many|-|TRBJ2-1
TGCGCCAGCAGCTTGGGACTAGTAGACAATGAGCAGTTCTTC
CASSLGLVDNEQFF
>TRBV5-1|16|many|TRBD1|TRBJ1-1
TGCGCCAGCAGTTCGTTACCTGGGACAGCAAACACTGAAGCTTTCTTT
CASSSLPGTANTEAFF
>TRBV4-1|14|many|-|TRBJ2-1
TGCGCCAGCAGCCAAGTGCAGGGGCTTCGAGAGCAGTTCTTC
CASSQVQGLREQFF
>TRBV9|13|many|TRBD2|TRBJ2-7
TGTGCCAGCAGCGCGGGGGAGGGCTACGAGCAGTACTTC
CASSAGEGYEQYF
>TRBV6-1|16|many|-|TRBJ1-6
TGTGCCAGCAGTGCGCCCCGGGGGGGGAGTGATTCACCCCTCCACTTT
CASSAPRGGSDSPLHF
>TRBV4-3|16|many|-|TRBJ1-3
TGCGCCAGCAGCCAAGCCGGGGGGTCCTCTGGAAACACCATATATTTT
CASSQAGGSSGNTIYF
>TRBV5-1|16|many|TRBD1|TRBJ2-3
TGCGCCAGCAGCCGAACGACAGGGGTTGTGACAGATACGCAGTATTTT
CASSRTTGVVTDTQYF
>TRBV7-2|14|many|-|TRBJ1-2
TGTGCCAGCAGCCAAATCTTGAGGTTCTATGGCTACACCTTC
CASSQILRFYGYTF
>TRBV7-2|13|many|-|TRBJ1-5
TGTGCCAGCAGCCCCTTTAGCAATCAGCCCCAGCATTTT
CASSPFSNQPQHF
>TRBV7-6|16|many|TRBD1|TRBJ2-1
TGTGCCAGCAGCCTGCGACAGGGAAATTACGTAAATGAGCAGTTCTTC
CASSLRQGNYVNEQFF
>TRBV14|16|few|-|TRBJ2-5
TGTGCCAGCAGCCAAGATCCCGAGAAGTGGGGAGAGACCCAGTACTTC
CASSQDPEKWGETQYF
>TRBV20-1|14|many|-|TRBJ2-2
TGCAGTGCCCCCGCACAGGGGAGGACCGGGGAGCTGTTTTTT
CSAPAQGRTGELFF
>TRBV4-1|16|many|-|TRBJ2-3
TGCGCCAGCAGCCAAGAACCGGTAGGGGGGGCAGATACGCAGTATTTT
CASSQEPVGGADTQYF
>TRBV2|14|many|TRBD2|TRBJ2-1
TGTGCCAGCGGGCGAAGACTAGCGGGCAATGAGCAGTTCTTC
CASGRRLAGNEQFF
>TRBV6-2/TRBV6-3|13|many|-|TRBJ2-3
TGTGCCAGCAGTTTTTTCCCCCCAGATACGCAGTATTTT
CASSFFPPDTQYF
>TRBV4-1|14|-|-|TRBJ2-5
TGCGCCAGCAGCCGGCAGGGGCGCCAAGAGACCCAGTACTTC
CASSRQGRQETQYF
>TRBV7-9|13|many|-|TRBJ2-5
TGTGCCAGCAGCCGGGTTGGGGCGGAGACCCAGTACTTC
CASSRVGAETQYF
>TRBV7-2|13|many|TRBD1|TRBJ1-2
TGTGCCAGCAGCCGTGGGACAGGCCATGGCTACACCTTC
CASSRGTGHGYTF
>TRBV9|14|many|-|TRBJ1-1
TGTGCCAGCAGCGCCAGTCGGGCGGACACTGAAGCTTTCTTT
CASSASRADTEAFF
>TRBV10-3|15|many|-|TRBJ1-1
TGTGCCATCAGTGAGGGGGGAGCGGGGGGCACTGAAGCTTTCTTT
CAISEGGAGGTEAFF
>TRBV3-1|15|few|-|TRBJ2-1
TGTGCCAGCAGCCCGACTGGAAACTCCTACAATGAGCAGTTCTTC
CASSPTGNSYNEQFF
>TRBV12-3/TRBV12-4|14|many|TRBD1|TRBJ1-1
TGTGCCAGCAGTTTACAGGGGGCGAACACTGAAGCTTTCTTT
CASSLQGANTEAFF
>TRBV27|16|many|-|TRBJ2-7
TGTGCCAGCAGTTTATCCCTAGCTAGCCCATCTCACGAGCAGTACTTC
CASSLSLASPSHEQYF
>TRBV5-1|16|-|TRBD1|TRBJ1-4
TGCGCCAGCAGCCCTAATGGTGGGACAGTCAATGAAAAACTGTTTTTT
CASSPNGGTVNEKLFF
>TRBV20-1|15|many|TRBD2|TRBJ2-3
TGCAGTGCTCGTACTAGCGGCGCAACCTCAGATACGCAGTATTTT
CSARTSGATSDTQYF
>TRBV7-9|16|many|TRBD1|TRBJ2-2
TGTGCCAGCAGCCGGACAGGGGCACGGAGCACCGGGGAGCTGTTTTTT
CASSRTGARSTGELFF
>TRBV10-3|11|many|-|TRBJ1-4
TGTGCCATCAGCCCAATCGAAAAACTGTTTTTT
CAISPIEKLFF
>TRBV5-6|17|many|TRBD2|TRBJ2-3
TGTGCCAGCAGCTGGACTAGCGGGGGGGCGGTGACAGATACGCAGTATTTT
CASSWTSGGAVTDTQYF
>TRBV6-5|13|many|TRBD1|TRBJ1-1
TGTGCCAGCAGCTACAACAGGGGGAATGAAGCTTTCTTT
CASSYNRGNEAFF
>TRBV5-1|13|many|-|TRBJ2-5
TGCGCCAGCAGCCCAGGGGATTGGGAGACCCAGTACTTC
CASSPGDWETQYF
>TRBV5-1|11|many|-|TRBJ2-1
TGCGCCAGCAGCTTGGCCGATGAGCAGTTCTTC
CASSLADEQFF
>TRBV5-5|15|many|TRBD1|TRBJ2-2
TGTGCCAGCAGCGGAATACAGGGGTACACCGGGGAGCTGTTTTTT
CASSGIQGYTGELFF
>TRBV3-1|16|many|TRBD2|TRBJ2-1
TGTGCCAGCAGCCAAATTAGCGGGGTCGGGTACAATGAGCAGTTCTTC
CASSQISGVGYNEQFF
>TRBV7-6|18|many|-|TRBJ1-3
TGTGCCAGCAGCTTAGGGACAGTACTTACCTCCTCTGGAAACACCATATATTTT
CASSLGTVLTSSGNTIYF
>TRBV7-9|16|many|TRBD1|TRBJ1-2
TGTGCCAGCAGACCGGACAGGGTTGCTCTGAACTATGGCTACACCTTC
CASRPDRVALNYGYTF
>TRBV2|16|many|TRBD2|TRBJ2-3
TGTGCCAGCAGTCTTGGACTAGCTAGAAGCACAGATACGCAGTATTTT
CASSLGLARSTDTQYF
>TRBV5-1|15|many|-|TRBJ2-5
TGCGCCAGCAGCTTGTTGTCTAGCGCTCTCGAGACCCAGTACTTC
CASSLLSSALETQYF